The clone carrying this TCR beta chain was observed a single time. The entry originates in a study of blood T cell repertoires in COVID-19. Profiling relied on immunoSEQ multiplex PCR, and the TCRdb table lists in-frame clones only, not all of them. Seen here are around 310,000 clones, about nine tenths observed once, and the top ten hold about 9.4%. Everyone who took part was roughly 18 to 89 years old, and they came from about two dozen US areas. The receptor was derived from a woman aged 25 to 39 who had recovered from COVID-19. Sequencing input: PBMCs or T cells enriched from blood (not recorded which).

The CDR3 coding sequence is TGTGCCAGCAGTGGGTCAGCGGGGGGCACAGATACGCAGTATTTT. Its protein is CASSGSAGGTDTQYF. The chain employs TRBV2 and TRBJ2-3; 8 nucleotides line up with TRBD2. With 4 bases clipped from V and 1 base from J, the junction kept 4 bases outside the gene matches. Germline CDR1 is SNHLY and CDR2 is FYNNEI. This CDR3 has 15 amino acids.